These T cell receptor beta chains were read from a single sample in a study of blood T cells in healthy people across ages. Via MiXCR, TCRdb re-called the 5' RACE reads, giving one row per CDR3 protein. The data contain a few hundred thousand distinct CDR3 sequences, approximately 47% of them singletons. Sequenced material: blood. Receptors originate from a man in his 60s in good health. CDR3s include the opening cysteine and the closing phenylalanine or tryptophan. The D gene is left open where the match is weak. Clone size is stated in some rows and not others, as once, few, many or a class when expanded.

D gene	J gene	CDR3 length	clone size	V gene	CDR3 protein	CDR3 DNA
TRBD1	TRBJ2-6	15	.	TRBV29-1	CSVVWTGSGANVLTF	TGCAGCGTTGTTTGGACAGGGTCTGGGGCCAACGTCCTGACTTTC
.	TRBJ1-4	13	.	TRBV12-5	CASGLVPIEKLFF	TGTGCTAGTGGTTTGGTACCGATCGAAAAACTGTTTTTT
.	TRBJ2-3	15	few	TRBV27	CASSWDLGSTDTQYF	TGTGCCAGCAGTTGGGATCTAGGGAGCACAGATACGCAGTATTTT
.	TRBJ2-3	14	.	TRBV6-4	CASSEGIARDTQYF	TGTGCCAGCAGTGAGGGAATAGCGCGGGATACGCAGTATTTT
.	TRBJ1-2	12	few	TRBV7-9	CASSSNPGSYTF	TGTGCCAGCAGCTCCAACCCGGGGAGCTACACCTTC
.	TRBJ1-5	14	.	TRBV2	CASKERNSNQPQHF	TGTGCCAGCAAAGAGAGGAATAGCAATCAGCCCCAGCATTTT
TRBD1	TRBJ1-2	12	few	TRBV6-4	CASSRQGSGYTF	TGTGCCAGCAGCCGACAGGGGAGTGGCTACACCTTC
TRBD1	TRBJ2-3	15	.	TRBV20-1	CSAKRQGISTDTQYF	TGCAGTGCCAAGAGACAGGGGATTAGCACAGATACGCAGTATTTT
TRBD1	TRBJ2-1	13	.	TRBV29-1	CSVPGTGSYEQFF	TGCAGCGTTCCGGGGACAGGATCCTACGAGCAGTTCTTC
.	TRBJ2-1	16	few	TRBV4-2	CASSQENRRRWNEQFF	TGTGCCAGCAGCCAAGAGAACAGGAGAAGGTGGAATGAGCAGTTCTTC
.	TRBJ1-1	15	.	TRBV4-3	CASSQNGQAHTEAFF	TGCGCCAGCAGCCAAAACGGGCAGGCGCACACTGAAGCTTTCTTT
TRBD1	TRBJ1-2	17	.	TRBV25-1	CASINRDRAFINYGYTF	TGCGCCAGCATCAACCGGGACAGGGCCTTCATTAACTATGGCTACACCTTC
.	TRBJ2-3	13	few	TRBV20-1	CSASPTGADTQYF	TGCAGTGCTAGTCCGACGGGAGCAGATACGCAGTATTTT
.	TRBJ2-6	15	.	TRBV12-5	CASGGGNSGANVLTF	TGTGCTAGTGGGGGCGGGAACTCTGGGGCCAACGTCCTGACTTTC
.	TRBJ2-7	14	.	TRBV10-3	CAIRIGGGDDEQYF	TGTGCCATCAGGATAGGTGGGGGCGATGATGAGCAGTACTTC
.	TRBJ1-4	16	.	TRBV6-5	CASRSSAGLSNEKLFF	TGTGCCAGCAGATCTTCCGCAGGTCTATCTAATGAAAAACTGTTTTTT